This TCR beta chain emerged from a study of response to subunit inactivated influenza vaccine (dated by TCRdb to the late 2010s). At the level of the whole study: The study used deep quantitative T cell receptor repertoire profiling to track responses to a trivalent subunit inactivated influenza vaccine.

The research as a whole found: The authors suggested that each seasonal influenza vaccination may recruit only a limited number of new T cells.

Library preparation was by RT-PCR. Sequenced on an Illumina HiSeq 2500. The public reads were reprocessed in TCRdb via fastp at Q25 and MiXCR, keeping in-frame beta chains. Each entry merges the rows of one CDR3 protein and shows their most common DNA and genes. The sample data list over 150,000 distinct CDR3 sequences, and approximately 11% of these were observed just once. The leading ten clones occupy under 15% of the sample. Worth noting for this clonotype: Its antigen is still unknown. No qualities accompany the bases; no much larger clone lies one base away.

V was cut back by 3 bases and J by 4 bases, leaving a gap of 13 bases between them. According to the germline V gene (reference sequence), CDR1 reads SGHKS and CDR2 reads YYEKEE. The CDR3 goes from the cysteine to the phenylalanine over 14 residues. CDR3 DNA only is kept here, 42 bases in frame from base 1. The time point label on this specimen signifies: more than 35 days after influenza vaccine administration. The TCR originated in a man aged 50-59 years who received an inactivated influenza vaccine. Donor details come from another sample of the same person, matched by shared clones. The sequencing used non-naive T cells sorted from PBMCs, collected roughly 48 days after vaccination. The cell subset or site label here, explained by the study, means: memory T cell fraction. The rearrangement joined TRBV5-5 to TRBJ1-1; a tentative D call is TRBD1 (6 bases match). The nucleotides read TGTGCCAGCAGCTGGGACACATATGGCACTGAAGCTTTCTTT. This yields the protein CASSWDTYGTEAFF.